A selection of T cell receptor beta chains follows, all from one sample in a study of read filtering for tumor transcriptome and immune sequencing. TCRdb reanalysed the reads using MiXCR and keeps one entry per CDR3 protein. There are tens of thousands of distinct CDR3 sequences in the sample; 20% to 25% occur only once, and about 18% lies in the top ten. Sequenced material: a population of CD138-negative cells sorted from bone marrow. The receptor source for this set is a donor at least 40 years old with multiple myeloma. Each CDR3 is given with its conserved first and last residue. The D gene is left open where the match is weak. Size values are once, few and many counts, or a class for expanded clones, and some rows have none.

CDR3 protein: CASSLGPGSYNEQFF; CDR3 DNA: TGCGCCAGCAGCTTGGGCCCAGGGTCCTACAATGAGCAGTTCTTC; D gene: NA; J gene: TRBJ2-1; V gene: TRBV5-1; clone size: many
CDR3 protein: CASIAPGTNEKLFF; CDR3 DNA: TGTGCCAGCATCGCTCCGGGTACTAATGAAAAACTGTTTTTT; D gene: NA; J gene: TRBJ1-4; V gene: TRBV28; clone size: many
CDR3 protein: CASSRWLAGPTDTQYF; CDR3 DNA: TGTGCCAGCAGCCGGTGGCTAGCGGGACCCACAGATACGCAGTATTTT; D gene: TRBD2; J gene: TRBJ2-3; V gene: TRBV14; clone size: many
CDR3 protein: CASTHATGPYGYTF; CDR3 DNA: TGTGCCAGCACCCACGCGACAGGACCCTATGGCTACACCTTC; D gene: NA; J gene: TRBJ1-2; V gene: TRBV28; clone size: many
CDR3 protein: CASSPGLAGGSETQYF; CDR3 DNA: TGTGCCAGCAGTCCCGGACTAGCGGGGGGGTCGGAGACCCAGTACTTC; D gene: TRBD2; J gene: TRBJ2-5; V gene: TRBV28; clone size: many
CDR3 protein: CASSLFETQYF; CDR3 DNA: TGTGCCAGCAGTTTATTTGAGACCCAGTACTTC; D gene: NA; J gene: TRBJ2-5; V gene: TRBV27; clone size: NA
CDR3 protein: CASSLGHRRGYTF; CDR3 DNA: TGTGCCAGCAGTCTAGGACACCGAAGGGGCTACACCTTC; D gene: NA; J gene: TRBJ1-2; V gene: TRBV28; clone size: many
CDR3 protein: CASSSEFPGLGVEDTQYF; CDR3 DNA: TGTGCCAGCAGCTCCGAGTTCCCGGGACTAGGGGTTGAAGATACGCAGTATTTT; D gene: TRBD2; J gene: TRBJ2-3; V gene: TRBV4-2; clone size: many
CDR3 protein: CASSPPGLTGTYTEAFF; CDR3 DNA: TGTGCCAGCTCACCACCGGGTCTAACAGGGACGTACACTGAAGCTTTCTTT; D gene: NA; J gene: TRBJ1-1; V gene: TRBV18; clone size: many
CDR3 protein: CSAPRNLGTSGPEQYF; CDR3 DNA: TGCAGTGCTCCTCGTAATTTGGGGACTAGCGGACCCGAGCAGTACTTC; D gene: TRBD2; J gene: TRBJ2-7; V gene: TRBV20-1; clone size: few
CDR3 protein: CASSSGLAGGRETQYF; CDR3 DNA: TGTGCCAGCAGCTCTGGACTAGCGGGGGGCCGAGAGACCCAGTACTTC; D gene: TRBD2; J gene: TRBJ2-5; V gene: TRBV5-5; clone size: many
CDR3 protein: CASSRQGNTEAFF; CDR3 DNA: TGTGCCAGCAGTAGACAGGGGAACACTGAAGCTTTCTTT; D gene: TRBD1; J gene: TRBJ1-1; V gene: TRBV6-6; clone size: many
CDR3 protein: CASSLEGTSNEKLFF; CDR3 DNA: TGCGCCAGCAGCTTGGAGGGCACCTCTAATGAAAAACTGTTTTTT; D gene: NA; J gene: TRBJ1-4; V gene: TRBV5-1; clone size: many
CDR3 protein: CASSLAGTLSGAQYF; CDR3 DNA: TGTGCCAGCAGCTTGGCCGGGACCCTCTCCGGGGCCCAGTACTTC; D gene: NA; J gene: TRBJ2-5; V gene: TRBV5-6; clone size: NA
CDR3 protein: CASRRQALGVVDTQYF; CDR3 DNA: TGTGCCAGCAGGCGACAGGCCCTAGGCGTTGTTGATACGCAGTATTTT; D gene: NA; J gene: TRBJ2-3; V gene: TRBV6-5; clone size: many
CDR3 protein: CASSLIAVGNEQYF; CDR3 DNA: TGTGCCAGCAGTTTGATAGCGGTCGGGAACGAGCAGTACTTC; D gene: NA; J gene: TRBJ2-7; V gene: TRBV28; clone size: many
CDR3 protein: CASRRGPRSSYEQYF; CDR3 DNA: TGTGCCAGCAGGAGGGGGCCCAGGAGCTCCTACGAGCAGTACTTC; D gene: TRBD1; J gene: TRBJ2-7; V gene: TRBV27; clone size: few
CDR3 protein: CASSRPTDEETQYF; CDR3 DNA: TGCGCCAGCAGTCGACCGACAGATGAAGAGACCCAGTACTTC; D gene: NA; J gene: TRBJ2-5; V gene: TRBV23-1; clone size: many
CDR3 protein: CAWRLGANSPLHF; CDR3 DNA: TGTGCCTGGCGATTAGGGGCTAATTCACCCCTCCACTTT; D gene: NA; J gene: TRBJ1-6; V gene: TRBV30; clone size: NA
CDR3 protein: CASSLDSRAGGFSYEQYF; CDR3 DNA: TGTGCCAGCAGCTTAGACTCCCGGGCAGGGGGCTTCTCCTACGAGCAGTACTTC; D gene: TRBD1; J gene: TRBJ2-7; V gene: TRBV11-3; clone size: many
CDR3 protein: CASSYEGTGGYNEQFF; CDR3 DNA: TGTGCCAGCAGTTACGAGGGGACAGGGGGTTACAATGAGCAGTTCTTC; D gene: TRBD1; J gene: TRBJ2-1; V gene: TRBV6-5; clone size: NA
CDR3 protein: CASSQAGASYEQYF; CDR3 DNA: TGTGCCAGCAGCCAGGCGGGCGCATCCTACGAGCAGTACTTC; D gene: NA; J gene: TRBJ2-7; V gene: TRBV3-1; clone size: NA
CDR3 protein: CASRKTSGVYEQYF; CDR3 DNA: TGTGCCAGTAGGAAGACTAGCGGGGTGTACGAGCAGTACTTC; D gene: TRBD2; J gene: TRBJ2-7; V gene: TRBV19; clone size: many
CDR3 protein: CAISELDTDTQYF; CDR3 DNA: TGTGCCATCAGTGAGTTGGACACAGATACGCAGTATTTT; D gene: NA; J gene: TRBJ2-3; V gene: TRBV10-3; clone size: NA
CDR3 protein: CASSPGTSGGIHEQFF; CDR3 DNA: TGCGCCAGCAGCCCCGGGACTAGCGGGGGGATTCATGAGCAGTTCTTC; D gene: TRBD2; J gene: TRBJ2-1; V gene: TRBV5-1; clone size: many
CDR3 protein: CASSLEGNEQFF; CDR3 DNA: TGTGCCAGCAGCTTAGAAGGGAATGAGCAGTTCTTC; D gene: NA; J gene: TRBJ2-1; V gene: TRBV7-9; clone size: many
CDR3 protein: CASSQPGRTRIYNSPLHF; CDR3 DNA: TGCGCCAGCAGCCAACCGGGACGGACTCGAATCTATAATTCACCCCTCCACTTT; D gene: NA; J gene: TRBJ1-6; V gene: TRBV4-1; clone size: many
CDR3 protein: CASSVQVPSTNEKLFF; CDR3 DNA: TGCGCCAGCAGCGTTCAGGTCCCTTCTACTAATGAAAAACTGTTTTTT; D gene: NA; J gene: TRBJ1-4; V gene: TRBV5-1; clone size: many